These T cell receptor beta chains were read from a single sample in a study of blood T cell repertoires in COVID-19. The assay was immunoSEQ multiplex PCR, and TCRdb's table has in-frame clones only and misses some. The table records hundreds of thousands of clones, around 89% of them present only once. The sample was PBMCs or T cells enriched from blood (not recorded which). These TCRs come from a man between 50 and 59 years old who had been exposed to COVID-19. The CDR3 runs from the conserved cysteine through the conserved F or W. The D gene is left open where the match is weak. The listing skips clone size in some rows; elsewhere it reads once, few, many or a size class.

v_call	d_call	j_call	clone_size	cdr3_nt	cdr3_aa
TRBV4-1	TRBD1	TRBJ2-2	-	TGCGCCAGCAGCTTTCGACAGGGGGTCGACGGGGAGCTGTTTTTT	CASSFRQGVDGELFF
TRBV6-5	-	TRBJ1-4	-	TGTGCCAGCAGTTATGGGGGGACGGCTAATGAAAAACTGTTTTTT	CASSYGGTANEKLFF
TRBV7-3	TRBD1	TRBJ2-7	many	TGTGCCAGCAGCCGGACAGGGGGTGGAGAGCAGTACTTC	CASSRTGGGEQYF
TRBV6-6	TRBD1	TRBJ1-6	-	TGTGCCAGCAGTCGCCGGGACAGGAAGCTTAGCTCCTATAATTCACCCCTCCACTTT	CASSRRDRKLSSYNSPLHF
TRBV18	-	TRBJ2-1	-	TGTGCCAGCTCACCGAGCGGCTCCTCCTACAATGAGCAGTTCTTC	CASSPSGSSYNEQFF
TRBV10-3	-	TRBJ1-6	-	TGTGCCATCAGTGAGTCCGGGGGGGACTCACCCCTCCACTTT	CAISESGGDSPLHF
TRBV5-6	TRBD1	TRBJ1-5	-	TGTGCCAGCAGCGCATGGACAGGGCCGAGCAATCAGCCCCAGCATTTT	CASSAWTGPSNQPQHF
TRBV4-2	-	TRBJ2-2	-	TGTGCCAGCAGCCGCCTAGGCGGCCCATCCGGAGGGGAGCTGTTTTTT	CASSRLGGPSGGELFF
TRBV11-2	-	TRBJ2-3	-	TGTGCCAGCAGCTCAATAGCCCTAACTACCAAGACAGATACGCAGTATTTT	CASSSIALTTKTDTQYF
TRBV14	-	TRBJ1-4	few	TGTGCCAGCAGCCAAGATCTGGGGAGAAATGAAAAACTGTTTTTT	CASSQDLGRNEKLFF
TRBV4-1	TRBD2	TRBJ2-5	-	TGCGCCAGCAGCCCTACCCCTAGCGGGGGAGGAGAGACCCAGTACTTC	CASSPTPSGGGETQYF
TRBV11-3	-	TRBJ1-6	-	TGTGCCAGCAGCCTTCGAAGATCCCCGGATTCACCCCTCCACTTT	CASSLRRSPDSPLHF
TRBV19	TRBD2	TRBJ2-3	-	TGTGCCAGTAGTATTCTACTAGCGGAAACAGATACGCAGTATTTT	CASSILLAETDTQYF
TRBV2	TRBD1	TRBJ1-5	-	TGTGCCACCACCCGGGACAGTAATCAGCCCCAGCATTTT	CATTRDSNQPQHF
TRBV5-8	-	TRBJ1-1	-	TGTGCCAGCAGCTTGGCCAGGGTCGGGAACACTGAAGCTTTCTTT	CASSLARVGNTEAFF
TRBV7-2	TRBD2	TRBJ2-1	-	TGTGCCAGCAGCTTAGGGTTGGCTAGCGGGGGTTATGAGCAGTTCTTC	CASSLGLASGGYEQFF
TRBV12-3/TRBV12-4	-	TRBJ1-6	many	TGTGCCAGCACCTTGACAGGAGGTTCACCCCTCCACTTT	CASTLTGGSPLHF
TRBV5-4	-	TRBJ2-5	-	TGTGCCAGCAGCGGCCGGGACTCGAGGGAGACCCAGTACTTC	CASSGRDSRETQYF
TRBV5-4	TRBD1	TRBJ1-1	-	TGTGCCAGCAGCAACAGGGACAGCCAGAACACTGAAGCTTTCTTT	CASSNRDSQNTEAFF
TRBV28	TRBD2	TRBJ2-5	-	TGTGCCAGCAGGCCATCCCGGGGACTAGCGGGCTTTGAGACCCAGTACTTC	CASRPSRGLAGFETQYF
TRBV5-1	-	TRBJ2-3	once	TGCGCCAGCAGCCCGGGACTAGGGGGCGGAACAGATACGCAGTATTTT	CASSPGLGGGTDTQYF
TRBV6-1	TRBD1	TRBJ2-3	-	TGTGCCAGCAGTGCCGAGCCGCAGCAGACAGGGGTCACAGATACGCAGTATTTT	CASSAEPQQTGVTDTQYF
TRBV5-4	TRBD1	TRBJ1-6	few	TGTGCCAGCAGCTTGAACAGGGGTGGCGATTCACCCCTCCACTTT	CASSLNRGGDSPLHF
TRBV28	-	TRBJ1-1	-	TGTGCCAGCACCATCCTTACAGAGCTGAACACTGAAGCTTTCTTT	CASTILTELNTEAFF
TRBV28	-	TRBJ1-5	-	TGTGCCAGCAGTTTGGGGGGAGGACATCAGCCCCAGCATTTT	CASSLGGGHQPQHF
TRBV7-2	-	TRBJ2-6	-	TGTGCCAGCAGCTTAGAGTTCAGGATCTCTGGGGCCAACGTCCTGACTTTC	CASSLEFRISGANVLTF
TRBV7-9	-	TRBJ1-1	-	TGTGCCAGCAGCTTATTTTCGGGGGACACTGAAGCTTTCTTT	CASSLFSGDTEAFF
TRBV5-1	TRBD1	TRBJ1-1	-	TGCGCCAGCAGCGCGACAGGGGGAGGGACTGAAGCTTTCTTT	CASSATGGGTEAFF
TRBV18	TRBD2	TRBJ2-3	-	TGTGCCAGCTCACCACTAGCGGGAGGTCAAACTAGCACAGATACGCAGTATTTT	CASSPLAGGQTSTDTQYF
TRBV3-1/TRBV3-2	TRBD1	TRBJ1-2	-	TGTGCCAGCAGACCAGGACAGGGGGCTTCGTACTATGGCTACACCTTC	CASRPGQGASYYGYTF
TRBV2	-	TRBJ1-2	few	TGTGCCAGCGGCGTGGGGGCAGGGGCTGGCTACACCTTC	CASGVGAGAGYTF
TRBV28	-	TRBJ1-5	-	TGTGCCAGCAGAGACCCGACAGATAGCAATCAGCCCCAGCATTTT	CASRDPTDSNQPQHF
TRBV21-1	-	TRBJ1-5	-	TGTGCCAGCAGCAACCCTGGGAAAGACAGGGCGGGAGGTAGCAATCAGCCCCAGCATTTT	CASSNPGKDRAGGSNQPQHF
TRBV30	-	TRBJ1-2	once	TGTGCCTGGAGTTTGAAAGGACTGGATGGCTACACCTTC	CAWSLKGLDGYTF
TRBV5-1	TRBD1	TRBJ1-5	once	TGCGCCAGCAGCCCGGGGGACAGGAGCAATCAGCCCCAGCATTTT	CASSPGDRSNQPQHF
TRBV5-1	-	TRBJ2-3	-	TGCGCCAGCAGCTTGGGAGGGTCAGATACGCAGTATTTT	CASSLGGSDTQYF
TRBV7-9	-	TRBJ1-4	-	TGTGCCAGCAGCTTATCAGGGACTAATGAAAAACTGTTTTTT	CASSLSGTNEKLFF
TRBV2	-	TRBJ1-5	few	TGTGCCAGCAGTGGATCACAGGGAGATCAGCCCCAGCATTTT	CASSGSQGDQPQHF
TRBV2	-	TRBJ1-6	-	TGTGCCAGCGTCCGGCAGGCTCTAGCCTACAGGGATTCACCCCTCCACTTT	CASVRQALAYRDSPLHF
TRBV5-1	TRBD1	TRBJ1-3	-	TGCGCCAGCGGGGAGACAGGGACTGGAAACACCATATATTTT	CASGETGTGNTIYF
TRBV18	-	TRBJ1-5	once	TGTGCCAGCTCACCAGTGGGGCCCAATCAGCCCCAGCATTTT	CASSPVGPNQPQHF
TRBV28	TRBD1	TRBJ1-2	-	TGTGCCAGCAGTTTGGACAGGGGTTATGGCTACACCTTC	CASSLDRGYGYTF
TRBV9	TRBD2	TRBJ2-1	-	TGTGCCAGCAGCCCTCGGACTAGCGGCGACAATGAGCAGTTCTTC	CASSPRTSGDNEQFF
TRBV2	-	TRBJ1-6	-	TGTGCCAGCAGTGTCTCGGGGGGCGCATGGTCACCCCTCCACTTT	CASSVSGGAWSPLHF
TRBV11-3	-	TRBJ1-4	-	TGTGCCAGCAGCTTAGGAACAGGGTATAGTGAAAAACTGTTTTTT	CASSLGTGYSEKLFF
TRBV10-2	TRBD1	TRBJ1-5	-	TGCGCCAGCAGTGAGCCGACAGGGGGCGAGGATCAGCCCCAGCATTTT	CASSEPTGGEDQPQHF
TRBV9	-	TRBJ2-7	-	TGTGCCAGCAGCGTCGAACAGGGTCGCGAGCAGTACTTC	CASSVEQGREQYF
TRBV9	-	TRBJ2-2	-	TGTGCCAGCAGAAGACAAGGGAGTTCTGCCGGGGAGCTGTTTTTT	CASRRQGSSAGELFF
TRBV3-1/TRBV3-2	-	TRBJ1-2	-	TGTGCCAGCAGCCGGACAGATAACTATGGCTACACCTTC	CASSRTDNYGYTF
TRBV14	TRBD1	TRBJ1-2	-	TGTGCCAGCAGCCAAACCGCGCAGGGGGCGCGGGGCTACACCTTC	CASSQTAQGARGYTF
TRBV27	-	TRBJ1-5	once	TGTGCCAGCAGTCCAGGGTTTGGCAATCAGCCCCAGCATTTT	CASSPGFGNQPQHF
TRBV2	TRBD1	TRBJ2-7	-	TGTGCCAGCAGTGTAGACAGGGGGCGTCACTACGAGCAGTACTTC	CASSVDRGRHYEQYF
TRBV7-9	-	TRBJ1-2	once	TGTGCCAGCAGCTTAGCCCCGACAGGACTGAGATATGGCTACACCTTC	CASSLAPTGLRYGYTF
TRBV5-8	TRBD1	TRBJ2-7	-	TGTGCCAGCAGCCCTGGGGCAGGGGGTTGGTACGAGCAGTACTTC	CASSPGAGGWYEQYF
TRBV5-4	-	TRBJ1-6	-	TGTGCCAGCAGCTTAGAGGGCTCCTATAATTCACCCCTCCACTTT	CASSLEGSYNSPLHF